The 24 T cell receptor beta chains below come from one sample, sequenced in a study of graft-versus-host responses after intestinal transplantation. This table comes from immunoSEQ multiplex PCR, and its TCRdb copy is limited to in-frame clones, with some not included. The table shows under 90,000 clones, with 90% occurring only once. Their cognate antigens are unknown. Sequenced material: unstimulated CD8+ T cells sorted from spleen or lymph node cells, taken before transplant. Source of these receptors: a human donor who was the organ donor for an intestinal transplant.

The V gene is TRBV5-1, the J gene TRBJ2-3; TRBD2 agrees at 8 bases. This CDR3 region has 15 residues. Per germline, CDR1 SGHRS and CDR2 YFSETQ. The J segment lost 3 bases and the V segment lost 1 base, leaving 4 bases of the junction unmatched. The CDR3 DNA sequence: TGCGCCAGCAGCTTGATAGCGGGGTCGACAGATACGCAGTATTTT. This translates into CASSLIAGSTDTQYF.

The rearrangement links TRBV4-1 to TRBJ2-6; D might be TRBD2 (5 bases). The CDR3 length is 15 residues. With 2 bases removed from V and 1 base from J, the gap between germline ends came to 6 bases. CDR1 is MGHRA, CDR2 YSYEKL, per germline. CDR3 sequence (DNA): TGCGCCAGCAGCCAAACGGGGTCTGGGGCCAACGTCCTGACTTTC. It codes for CASSQTGSGANVLTF.

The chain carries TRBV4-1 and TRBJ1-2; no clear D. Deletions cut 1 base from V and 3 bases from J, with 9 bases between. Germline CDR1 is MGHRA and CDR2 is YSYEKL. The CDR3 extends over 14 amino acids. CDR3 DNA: TGCGCCAGCAGCCAAGTCTCGGGAGACTATGGCTACACCTTC. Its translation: CASSQVSGDYGYTF.

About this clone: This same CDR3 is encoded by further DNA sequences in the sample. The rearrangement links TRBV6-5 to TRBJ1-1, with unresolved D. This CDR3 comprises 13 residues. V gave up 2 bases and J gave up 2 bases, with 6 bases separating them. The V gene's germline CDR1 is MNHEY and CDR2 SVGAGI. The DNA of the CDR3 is TGTGCCAGCAGTTACGGCCCTAACACTGAAGCTTTCTTT. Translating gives CASSYGPNTEAFF.

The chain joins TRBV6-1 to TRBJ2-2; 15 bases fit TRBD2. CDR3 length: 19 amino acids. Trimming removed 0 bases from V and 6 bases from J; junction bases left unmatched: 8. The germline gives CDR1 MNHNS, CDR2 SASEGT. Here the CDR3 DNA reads TGTGCCAGCAGTGAAGCGCGATTCAGGACTAGCGGGGGGGCCGGGGAGCTGTTTTTT. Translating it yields CASSEARFRTSGGAGELFF.

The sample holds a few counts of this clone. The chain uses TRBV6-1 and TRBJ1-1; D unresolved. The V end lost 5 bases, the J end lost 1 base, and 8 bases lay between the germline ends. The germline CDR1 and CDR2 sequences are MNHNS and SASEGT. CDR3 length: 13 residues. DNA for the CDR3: TGTGCCAGCAGTCCAACAGAGAACACTGAAGCTTTCTTT. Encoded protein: CASSPTENTEAFF.

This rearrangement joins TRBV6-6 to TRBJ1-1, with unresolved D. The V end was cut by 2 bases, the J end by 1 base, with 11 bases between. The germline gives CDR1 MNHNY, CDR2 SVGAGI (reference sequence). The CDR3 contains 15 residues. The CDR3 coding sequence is TGTGCCAGCAGTTACCCCCCGACGGGGAACACTGAAGCTTTCTTT. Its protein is CASSYPPTGNTEAFF.

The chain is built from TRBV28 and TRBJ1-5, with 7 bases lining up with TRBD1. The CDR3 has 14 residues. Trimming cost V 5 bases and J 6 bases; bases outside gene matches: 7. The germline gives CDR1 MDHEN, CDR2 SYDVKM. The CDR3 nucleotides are TGTGCCAGCAGTCCAGACAGGGCCCCTCAGCCCCAGCATTTT. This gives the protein CASSPDRAPQPQHF.

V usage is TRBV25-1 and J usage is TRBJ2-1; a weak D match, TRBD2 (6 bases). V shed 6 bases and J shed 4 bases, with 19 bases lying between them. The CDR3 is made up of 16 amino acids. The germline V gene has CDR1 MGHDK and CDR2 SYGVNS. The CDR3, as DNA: TGTGCCAGCAGCAATTCAGGTCTGCGGGGATACAATGAGCAGTTCTTC. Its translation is CASSNSGLRGYNEQFF.

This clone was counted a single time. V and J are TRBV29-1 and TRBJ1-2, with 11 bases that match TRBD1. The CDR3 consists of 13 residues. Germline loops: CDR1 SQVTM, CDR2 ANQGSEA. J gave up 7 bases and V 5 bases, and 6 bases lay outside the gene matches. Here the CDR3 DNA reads TGCAGCGTTCCGCGGACAGGGGGCATTGGCTACACCTTC. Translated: CSVPRTGGIGYTF.

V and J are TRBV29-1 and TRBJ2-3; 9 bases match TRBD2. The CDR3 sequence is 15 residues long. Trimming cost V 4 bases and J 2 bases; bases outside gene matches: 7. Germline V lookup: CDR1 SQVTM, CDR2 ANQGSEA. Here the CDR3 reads CSVAMASGDTDTQYF. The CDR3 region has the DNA TGCAGCGTTGCTATGGCTAGCGGGGACACAGATACGCAGTATTTT.

CDR3 in amino acids: CASSDYMGRPSYGYTF. DNA for the CDR3: TGTGCCAGCAGTGACTATATGGGGAGGCCCTCCTATGGCTACACCTTC. The chain has TRBV6-4 and TRBJ1-2; no clear D. Germline V gene sequence: CDR1 MRHNA, CDR2 SNTAGT. The CDR3 has 16 residues. The V end was cut by 1 base, the J end by 4 bases, with 16 bases between.

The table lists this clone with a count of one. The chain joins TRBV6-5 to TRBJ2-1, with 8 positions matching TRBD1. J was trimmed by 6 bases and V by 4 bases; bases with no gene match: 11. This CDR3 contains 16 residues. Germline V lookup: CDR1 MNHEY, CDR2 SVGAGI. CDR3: CASSSQGVPMGNEQFF. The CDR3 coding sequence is TGTGCCAGCAGTTCACAGGGGGTCCCAATGGGCAATGAGCAGTTCTTC.

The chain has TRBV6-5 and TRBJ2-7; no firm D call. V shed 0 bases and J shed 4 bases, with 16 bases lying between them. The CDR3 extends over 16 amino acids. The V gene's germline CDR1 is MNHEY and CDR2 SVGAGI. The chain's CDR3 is CASSYSAYSLSYEQYV. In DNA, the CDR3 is TGTGCCAGCAGTTACTCTGCCTACAGTCTGAGTTACGAGCAGTACGTC.

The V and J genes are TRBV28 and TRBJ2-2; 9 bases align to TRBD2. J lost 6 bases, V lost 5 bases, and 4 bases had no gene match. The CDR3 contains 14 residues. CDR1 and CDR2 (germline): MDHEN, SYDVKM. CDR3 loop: CASSVAGGPGELFF. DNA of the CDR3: TGTGCCAGCAGTGTGGCGGGGGGGCCCGGGGAGCTGTTTTTT. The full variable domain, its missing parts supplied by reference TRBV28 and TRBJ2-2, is DVKVTQSSRYLVKRTGEKVFLECVQDMDHENMFWYRQDPGLGLRLIYFSYDVKMKEKGDIPEGYSVSREKKERFSLILESASTNQTSMYLCASSVAGGPGELFFGEGSRLTVL.

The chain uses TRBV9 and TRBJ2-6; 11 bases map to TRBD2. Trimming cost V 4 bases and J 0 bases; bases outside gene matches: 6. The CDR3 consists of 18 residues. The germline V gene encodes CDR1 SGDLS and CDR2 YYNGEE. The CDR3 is CASSLIAGGDSGANVLTF. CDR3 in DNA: TGTGCCAGCAGCCTCATAGCGGGGGGGGACTCTGGGGCCAACGTCCTGACTTTC.

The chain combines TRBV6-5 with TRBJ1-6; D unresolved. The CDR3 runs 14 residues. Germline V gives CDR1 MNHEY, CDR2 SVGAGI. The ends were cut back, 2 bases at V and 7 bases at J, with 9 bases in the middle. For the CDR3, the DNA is TGTGCCAGCAGTTACGACGGCAGGAATTCACCCCTCCACTTT. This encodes CASSYDGRNSPLHF.

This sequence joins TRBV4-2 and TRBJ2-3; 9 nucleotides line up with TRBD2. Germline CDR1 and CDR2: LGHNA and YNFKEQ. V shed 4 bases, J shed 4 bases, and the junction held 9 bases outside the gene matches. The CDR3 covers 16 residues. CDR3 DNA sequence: TGTGCCAGCAGCCTCCAGGGCGGGGGGGATCCAGATACGCAGTATTTT. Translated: CASSLQGGGDPDTQYF.

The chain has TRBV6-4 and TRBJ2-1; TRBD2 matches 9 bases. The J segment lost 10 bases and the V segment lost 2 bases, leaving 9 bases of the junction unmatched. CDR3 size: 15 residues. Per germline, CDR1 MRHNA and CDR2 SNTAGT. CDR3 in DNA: TGTGCCAGCAGTGACACCGCTAGCGGGGTCGACGAGCAGTTCTTC. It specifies CASSDTASGVDEQFF.

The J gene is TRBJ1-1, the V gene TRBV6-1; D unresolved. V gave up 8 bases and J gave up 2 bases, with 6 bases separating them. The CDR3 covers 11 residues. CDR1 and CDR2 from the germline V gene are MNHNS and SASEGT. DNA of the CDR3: TGTGCCAGCGCCACAAACACTGAAGCTTTCTTT. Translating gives CASATNTEAFF.

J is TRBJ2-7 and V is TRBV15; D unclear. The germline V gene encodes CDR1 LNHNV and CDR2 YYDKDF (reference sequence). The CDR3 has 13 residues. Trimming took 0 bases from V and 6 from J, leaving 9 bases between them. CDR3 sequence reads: CATSRDLRSEQYV. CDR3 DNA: TGTGCCACCAGCAGAGATTTGCGGAGCGAGCAGTACGTC.

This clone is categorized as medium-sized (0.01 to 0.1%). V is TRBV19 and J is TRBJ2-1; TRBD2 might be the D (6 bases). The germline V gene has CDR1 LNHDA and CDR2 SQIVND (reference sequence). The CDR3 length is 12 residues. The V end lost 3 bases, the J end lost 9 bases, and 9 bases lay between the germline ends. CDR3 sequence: CASSIGGSEQFF. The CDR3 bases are TGTGCCAGTAGTATTGGAGGGAGTGAGCAGTTCTTC.

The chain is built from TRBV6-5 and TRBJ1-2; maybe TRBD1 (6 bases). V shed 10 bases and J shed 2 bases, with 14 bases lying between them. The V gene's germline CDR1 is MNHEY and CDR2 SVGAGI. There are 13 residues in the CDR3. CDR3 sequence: CATSNRANYGYTF. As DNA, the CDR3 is TGTGCCACCAGCAACAGGGCGAACTATGGCTACACCTTC.

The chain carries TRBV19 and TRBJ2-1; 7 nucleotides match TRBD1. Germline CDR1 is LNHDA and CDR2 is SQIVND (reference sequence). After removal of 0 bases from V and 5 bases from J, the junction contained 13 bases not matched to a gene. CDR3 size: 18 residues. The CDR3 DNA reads TGTGCCAGTAGTATAGACCCCGAGCGGACAGGCCAAAACAATGAGCAGTTCTTC. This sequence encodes CASSIDPERTGQNNEQFF.